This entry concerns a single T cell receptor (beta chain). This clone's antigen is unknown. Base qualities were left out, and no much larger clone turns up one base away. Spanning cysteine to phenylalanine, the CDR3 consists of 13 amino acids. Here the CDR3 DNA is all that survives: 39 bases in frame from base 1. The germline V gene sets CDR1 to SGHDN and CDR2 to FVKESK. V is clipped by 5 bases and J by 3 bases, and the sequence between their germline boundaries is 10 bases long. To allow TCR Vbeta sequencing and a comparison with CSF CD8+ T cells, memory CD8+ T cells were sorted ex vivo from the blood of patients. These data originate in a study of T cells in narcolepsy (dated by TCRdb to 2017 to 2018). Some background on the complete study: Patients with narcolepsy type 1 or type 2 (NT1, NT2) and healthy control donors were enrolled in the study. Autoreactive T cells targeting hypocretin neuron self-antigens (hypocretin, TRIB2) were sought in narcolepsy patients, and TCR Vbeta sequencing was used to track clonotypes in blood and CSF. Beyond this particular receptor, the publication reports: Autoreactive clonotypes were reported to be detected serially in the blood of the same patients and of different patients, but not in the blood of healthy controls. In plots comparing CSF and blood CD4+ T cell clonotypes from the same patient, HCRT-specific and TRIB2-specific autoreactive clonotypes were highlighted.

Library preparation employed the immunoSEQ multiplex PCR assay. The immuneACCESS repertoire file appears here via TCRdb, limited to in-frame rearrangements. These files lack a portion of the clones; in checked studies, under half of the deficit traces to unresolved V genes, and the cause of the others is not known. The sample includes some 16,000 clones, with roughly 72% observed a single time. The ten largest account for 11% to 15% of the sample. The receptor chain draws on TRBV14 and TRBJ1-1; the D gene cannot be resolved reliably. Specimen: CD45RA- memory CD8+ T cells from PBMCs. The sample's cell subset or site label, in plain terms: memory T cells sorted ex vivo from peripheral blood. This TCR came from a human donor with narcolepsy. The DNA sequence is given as TGTGCCAGCAGCTTATTTGAGGACACTGAAGCTTTCTTT. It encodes CASSLFEDTEAFF.